This T cell receptor beta chain stems from a study of monozygotic twins with inflammatory bowel disease (dated 2019 in TCRdb). As for the study more broadly: In total, some 30 monozygotic twin pairs made up the full study: 19 Danish pairs, all IBD-discordant, plus nine German pairs, of which four were IBD-concordant and five were IBD-discordant. The search for disease-associated traits relied mainly on comparing, within discordant pairs, IBD patients with their genetically identical healthy co-twins. Each individual had, on average, about 151 000 unique TCRalpha sequences and 181 000 unique TCRbeta sequences available for analysis. Overall study results and their limits: A decrease in TCRbeta repertoire diversity, as measured by inverse Simpson index, was observed in IBD patients compared with their healthy co-twins. Differing immunosuppressive treatments among patients may have added background noise and inter-individual variability to the repertoires. No single strong signal or clonotype linked to IBD turned up in the results, so the idea that one exists was not supported. Distinction between different T cell subtypes could not be achieved in the analysis. Compared with healthy twins, IBD patients shared fewer clonotypes with other individuals, and the difference was most pronounced in patients with signs of disease activity. Concordant and discordant twins showed no difference in repertoire similarity, possibly because of limited statistical power.

Concerning this clonotype itself: Its antigen is unknown.

A roughly 2.7 ml peripheral blood sample was drawn into PAXgene tubes per donor and stored at -80°C. Total RNA was isolated from whole blood with the PAXgene blood miRNA kit on an automated QIAcube, without T cell sorting. Peripheral blood from monozygotic twin pairs who were concordant or discordant for inflammatory bowel disease underwent deep TCRalpha and TCRbeta repertoire profiling using unique molecular barcoding. Smoking habits were recorded for all twin pairs, and each individual was classified as a current, former or never smoker. Libraries were constructed by 5' RACE. The input for every TCR library was roughly 3.5 ug of total RNA. For each sample, cDNA was synthesized in eight separate reactions using SMARTScribe reverse transcriptase. During cDNA synthesis, template switching introduced unique molecular identifiers that contained a 6-nucleotide sample barcode. Amplification of TCRalpha and TCRbeta cDNA involved two nested PCRs of about 15 and 9 cycles, and each PCR was followed by bead purification. Before amplification, the cDNA was treated with uracil DNA-glycosylase and purified using the QIAquick PCR purification kit. The second PCR added Illumina TruSeq-compatible adapters along with sample-specific barcodes. Library quality and concentration were assessed using TapeStation and Qubit, and about 4.7 ng of each library was pooled. Sequencing of pooled libraries was carried out on an Illumina HiSeq2500 single-index Rapid Run using 2 x 100 bp reads and custom sequencing primers. In the original analysis: MiGEC version 1.2.6 was used for UMI-based consensus assembly, which corrected PCR and sequencing errors. MiXCR version 2.1.1 was used to carry out V(D)J alignment, clonotype assembly and CDR3 extraction. To normalise gene usage, clonotype sharing and MAIT/NKT TCR abundance, the analysis used the top 1000, 10 000 and 20 000 clonotypes per sample. Diversity was computed as the inverse Simpson index with the vegan R package after downsampling to 27 000 UMIs. Statistical testing used paired Mann-Whitney U tests on the discordant twin pairs and applied Benjamini-Hochberg correction for multiple testing. The reads, reprocessed by TCRdb, yield one row per CDR3 protein sequence and no DNA. The authors' filters were not applied to this entry. The sample table includes nearly 450,000 distinct CDR3 sequences. 2.4% of the sample rests with the top ten.

As encoded in the germline V gene, CDR1 is MDHEN while CDR2 is SYDVKM. The CDR3 contains 12 residues, cysteine and phenylalanine counted. Only the protein sequence is given. The chain links TRBV28 with TRBJ1-2. The sequence was obtained from a human donor with ulcerative colitis or Crohn's disease, or a healthy co-twin of an affected twin (not recorded which). The sample was blood. The encoded CDR3 is CASSLARYGYTF.